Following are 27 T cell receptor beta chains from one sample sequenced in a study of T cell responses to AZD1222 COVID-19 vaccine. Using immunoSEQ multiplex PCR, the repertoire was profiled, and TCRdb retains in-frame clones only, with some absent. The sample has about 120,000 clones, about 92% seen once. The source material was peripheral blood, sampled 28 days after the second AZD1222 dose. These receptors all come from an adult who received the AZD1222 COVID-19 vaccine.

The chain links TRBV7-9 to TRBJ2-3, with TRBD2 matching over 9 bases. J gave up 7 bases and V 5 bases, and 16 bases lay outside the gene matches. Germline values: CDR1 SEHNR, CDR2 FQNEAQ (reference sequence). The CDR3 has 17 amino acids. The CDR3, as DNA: TGTGCCAGCAGCCCCCAGGGGTCTAGCGGGATACCGAATACGCAGTATTTT. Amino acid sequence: CASSPQGSSGIPNTQYF.

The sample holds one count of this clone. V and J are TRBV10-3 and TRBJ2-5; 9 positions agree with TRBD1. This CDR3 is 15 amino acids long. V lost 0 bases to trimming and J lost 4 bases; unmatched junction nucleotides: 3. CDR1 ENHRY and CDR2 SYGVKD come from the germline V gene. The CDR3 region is CAISESGTGRETQYF. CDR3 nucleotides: TGTGCCATCAGTGAGTCTGGGACAGGGCGAGAGACCCAGTACTTC.

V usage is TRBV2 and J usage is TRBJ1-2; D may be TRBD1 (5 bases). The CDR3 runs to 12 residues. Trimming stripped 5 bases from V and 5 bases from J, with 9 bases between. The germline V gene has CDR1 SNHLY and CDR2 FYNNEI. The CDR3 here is CASSRPGYGYTF. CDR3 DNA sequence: TGTGCCAGCAGTCGGCCAGGGTATGGCTACACCTTC.

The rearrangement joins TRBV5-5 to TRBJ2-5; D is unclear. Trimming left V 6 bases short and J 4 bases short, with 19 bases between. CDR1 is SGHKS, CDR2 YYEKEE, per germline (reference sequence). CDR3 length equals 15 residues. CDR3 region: CASTGEPSWAETQYF. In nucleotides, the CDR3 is TGTGCCAGCACTGGGGAACCTTCTTGGGCAGAGACCCAGTACTTC.

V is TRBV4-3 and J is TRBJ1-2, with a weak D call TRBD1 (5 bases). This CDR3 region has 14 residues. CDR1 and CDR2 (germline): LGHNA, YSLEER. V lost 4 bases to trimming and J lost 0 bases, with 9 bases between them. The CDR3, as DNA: TGCGCCAGCAGCCGAGCAGGGTCTAACTATGGCTACACCTTC. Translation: CASSRAGSNYGYTF.

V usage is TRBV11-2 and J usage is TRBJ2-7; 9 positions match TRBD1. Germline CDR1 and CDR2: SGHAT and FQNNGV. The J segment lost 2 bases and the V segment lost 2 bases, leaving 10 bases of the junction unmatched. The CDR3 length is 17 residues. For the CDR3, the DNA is TGTGCCAGCAGCTTACGACTCGGTGGACAGGGGACCTACGAGCAGTACTTC. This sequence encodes CASSLRLGGQGTYEQYF. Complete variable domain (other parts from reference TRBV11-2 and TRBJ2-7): EAGVAQSPRYKIIEKRQSVAFWCNPISGHATLYWYQQILGQGPKLLIQFQNNGVVDDSQLPKDRFSAERLKGVDSTLKIQPAKLEDSAVYLCASSLRLGGQGTYEQYFGPGTRLTVT.

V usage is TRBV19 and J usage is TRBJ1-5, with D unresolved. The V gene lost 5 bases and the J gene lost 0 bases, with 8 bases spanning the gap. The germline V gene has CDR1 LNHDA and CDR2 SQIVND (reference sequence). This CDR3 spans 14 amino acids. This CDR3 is CASSAAYSNQPQHF. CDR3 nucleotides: TGTGCCAGTAGTGCAGCTTATAGCAATCAGCCCCAGCATTTT.

CDR3 protein: CASSYRTGGTEAFF. DNA for the CDR3: TGTGCCAGCAGTTACAGGACAGGGGGCACTGAAGCTTTCTTT. The V and J genes are TRBV6-2 or TRBV6-3 and TRBJ1-1; the match to TRBD1 covers 10 bases. There are 14 residues in the CDR3. CDR1 and CDR2 from the germline V gene are MNHEY and SVGEGT. V shed 2 bases, J shed 4 bases, and the junction held 1 base outside the gene matches.

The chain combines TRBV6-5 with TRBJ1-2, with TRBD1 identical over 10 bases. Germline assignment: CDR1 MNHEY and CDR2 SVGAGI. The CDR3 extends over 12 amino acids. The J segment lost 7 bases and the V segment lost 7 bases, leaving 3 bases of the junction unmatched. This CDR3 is CASTGTGAGYTF. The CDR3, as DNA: TGTGCCAGCACCGGGACAGGGGCTGGCTACACCTTC.

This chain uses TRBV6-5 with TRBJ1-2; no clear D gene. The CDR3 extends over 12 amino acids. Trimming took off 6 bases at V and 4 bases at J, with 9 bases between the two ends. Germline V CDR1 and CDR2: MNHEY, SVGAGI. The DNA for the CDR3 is TGTGCCAGCAGCATGCCCGGCTATGGCTACACCTTC. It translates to CASSMPGYGYTF.

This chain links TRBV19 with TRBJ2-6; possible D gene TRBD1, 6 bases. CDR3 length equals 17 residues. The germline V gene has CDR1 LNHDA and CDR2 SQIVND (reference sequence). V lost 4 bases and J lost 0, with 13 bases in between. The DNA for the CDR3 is TGTGCCAGTAGTAACGGACAGACGAGCTCTGGGGCCAACGTCCTGACTTTC. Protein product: CASSNGQTSSGANVLTF.

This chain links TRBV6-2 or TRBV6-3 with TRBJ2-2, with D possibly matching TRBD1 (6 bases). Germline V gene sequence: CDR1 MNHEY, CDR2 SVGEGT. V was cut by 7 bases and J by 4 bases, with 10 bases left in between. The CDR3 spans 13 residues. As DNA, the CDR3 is TGTGCCAGCAACCCGACAGGCACCGGGGAGCTGTTTTTT. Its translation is CASNPTGTGELFF.

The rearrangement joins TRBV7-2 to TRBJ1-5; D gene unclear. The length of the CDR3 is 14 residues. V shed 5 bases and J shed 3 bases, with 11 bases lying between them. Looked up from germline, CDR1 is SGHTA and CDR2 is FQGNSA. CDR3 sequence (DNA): TGTGCCAGCAGCCCCCTTAGCGTCAATCAGCCCCAGCATTTT. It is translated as CASSPLSVNQPQHF.

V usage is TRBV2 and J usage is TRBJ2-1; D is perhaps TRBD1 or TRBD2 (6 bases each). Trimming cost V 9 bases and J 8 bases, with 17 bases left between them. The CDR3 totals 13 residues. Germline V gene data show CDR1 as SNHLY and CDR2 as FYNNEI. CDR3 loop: CARGGSRRDEQFF. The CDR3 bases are TGTGCCAGAGGGGGGAGCCGGAGGGATGAGCAGTTCTTC.

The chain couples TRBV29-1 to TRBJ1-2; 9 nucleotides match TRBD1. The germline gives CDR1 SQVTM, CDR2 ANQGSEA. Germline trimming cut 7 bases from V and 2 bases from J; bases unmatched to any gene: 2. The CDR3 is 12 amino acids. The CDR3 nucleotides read TGCAGCGCCGGACAGGGGAACTATGGCTACACCTTC. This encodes CSAGQGNYGYTF.

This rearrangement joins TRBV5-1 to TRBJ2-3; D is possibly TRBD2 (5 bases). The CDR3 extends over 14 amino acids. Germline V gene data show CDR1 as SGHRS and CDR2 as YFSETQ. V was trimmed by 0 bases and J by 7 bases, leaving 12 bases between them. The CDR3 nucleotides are TGCGCCAGCAGCTTGGCCCTTAGCGCTCATACGCAGTATTTT. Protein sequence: CASSLALSAHTQYF.

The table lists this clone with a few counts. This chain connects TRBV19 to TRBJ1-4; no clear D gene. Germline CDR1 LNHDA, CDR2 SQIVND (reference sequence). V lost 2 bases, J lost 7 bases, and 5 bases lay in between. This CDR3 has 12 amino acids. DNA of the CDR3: TGTGCCAGTAGTATAAGGGCTGAAAAACTGTTTTTT. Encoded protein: CASSIRAEKLFF.

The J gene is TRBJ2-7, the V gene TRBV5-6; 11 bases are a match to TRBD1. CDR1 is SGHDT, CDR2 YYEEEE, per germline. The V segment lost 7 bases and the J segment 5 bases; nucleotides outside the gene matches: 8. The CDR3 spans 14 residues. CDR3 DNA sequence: TGTGCCAGCTGCCGGACAGGGGGCGTGAACGAGCAGTACTTC. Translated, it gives CASCRTGGVNEQYF.

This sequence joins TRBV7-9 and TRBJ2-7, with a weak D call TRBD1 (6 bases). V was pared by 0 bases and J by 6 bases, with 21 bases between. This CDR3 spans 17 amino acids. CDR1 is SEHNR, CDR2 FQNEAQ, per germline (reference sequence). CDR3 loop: CASSLARGTGKEVEQYF. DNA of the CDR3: TGTGCCAGCAGCTTAGCCAGAGGAACAGGGAAGGAAGTCGAGCAGTACTTC.

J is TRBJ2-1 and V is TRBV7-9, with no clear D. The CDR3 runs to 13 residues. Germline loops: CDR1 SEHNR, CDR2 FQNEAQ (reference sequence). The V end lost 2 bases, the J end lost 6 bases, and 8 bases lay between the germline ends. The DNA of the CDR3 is TGTGCCAGCAGCTTAAGTTCAATCAATGAGCAGTTCTTC. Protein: CASSLSSINEQFF.

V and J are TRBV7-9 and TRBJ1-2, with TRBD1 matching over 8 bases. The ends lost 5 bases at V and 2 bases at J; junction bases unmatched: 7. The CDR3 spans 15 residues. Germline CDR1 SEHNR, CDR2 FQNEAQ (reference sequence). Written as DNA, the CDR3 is TGTGCCAGCAGCCCGGTGACAGGGGACAACTATGGCTACACCTTC. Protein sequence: CASSPVTGDNYGYTF.

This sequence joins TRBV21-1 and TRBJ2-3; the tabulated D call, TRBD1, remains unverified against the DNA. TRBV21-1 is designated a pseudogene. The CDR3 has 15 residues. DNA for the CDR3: TGTGCCTCCAAAGGACATGGCGCTCTCACAGATACGCAGTATTTT. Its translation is CASKGHGALTDTQYF.

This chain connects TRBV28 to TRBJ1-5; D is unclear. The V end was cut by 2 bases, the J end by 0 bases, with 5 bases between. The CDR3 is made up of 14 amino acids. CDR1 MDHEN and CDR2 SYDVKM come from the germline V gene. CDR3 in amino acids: CASSLEFSNQPQHF. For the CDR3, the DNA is TGTGCCAGCAGTTTAGAGTTTAGCAATCAGCCCCAGCATTTT.

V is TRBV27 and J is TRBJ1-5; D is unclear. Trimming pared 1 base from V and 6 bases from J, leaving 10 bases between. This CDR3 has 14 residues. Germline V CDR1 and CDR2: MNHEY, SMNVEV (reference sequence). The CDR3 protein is CASSLYQNGQPQHF. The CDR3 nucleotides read TGTGCCAGCAGTTTATACCAGAATGGTCAGCCCCAGCATTTT.

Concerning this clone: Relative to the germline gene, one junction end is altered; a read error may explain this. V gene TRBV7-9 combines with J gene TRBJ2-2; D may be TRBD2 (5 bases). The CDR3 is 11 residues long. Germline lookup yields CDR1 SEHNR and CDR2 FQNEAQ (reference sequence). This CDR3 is CTSGITGELFF. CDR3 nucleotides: TGTACCAGCGGAATCACCGGGGAGCTGTTTTTT.

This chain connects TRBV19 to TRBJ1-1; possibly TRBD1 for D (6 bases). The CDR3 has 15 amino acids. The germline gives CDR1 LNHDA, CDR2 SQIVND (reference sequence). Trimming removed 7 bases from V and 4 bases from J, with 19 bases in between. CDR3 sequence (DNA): TGTGCCAGTATGCGGCAGGGACGGGGGGCCACTGAAGCTTTCTTT. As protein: CASMRQGRGATEAFF. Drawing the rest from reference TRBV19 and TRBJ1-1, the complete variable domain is DGGITQSPKYLFRKEGQNVTLSCEQNLNHDAMYWYRQDPGQGLRLIYYSQIVNDFQKGDIAEGYSVSREKKESFPLTVTSAQKNPTAFYLCASMRQGRGATEAFFGQGTRLTVV.

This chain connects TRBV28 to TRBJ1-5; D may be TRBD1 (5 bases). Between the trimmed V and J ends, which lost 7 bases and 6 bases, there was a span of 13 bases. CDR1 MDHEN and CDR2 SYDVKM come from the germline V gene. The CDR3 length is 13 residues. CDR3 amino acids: CASTETAPQPQHF. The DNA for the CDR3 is TGTGCCAGCACCGAGACAGCGCCTCAGCCCCAGCATTTT. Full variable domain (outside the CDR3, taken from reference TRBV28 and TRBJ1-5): DVKVTQSSRYLVKRTGEKVFLECVQDMDHENMFWYRQDPGLGLRLIYFSYDVKMKEKGDIPEGYSVSREKKERFSLILESASTNQTSMYLCASTETAPQPQHFGDGTRLSIL.